The 9 T cell receptor beta chains below all came from one sample that was sequenced in a study of beta chain features in type 1 diabetes. General observations from the study: There was a moderate but significant shortening of TCRB CDR3s in all four CD4+ subsets of Type 1 diabetes patients.

Sequenced material consisted of expressed TCRB transcripts (all of the isolated RNA was reverse transcribed). Assay used: immunoSEQ multiplex PCR; TCRdb lists only in-frame clones, some missing. The top ten hold about 0.64% of the sample, which has 400,000 or so clones, 8% to 10% seen once. The antigens of these receptors remain unknown. Sequencing was performed on central memory CD4+ T cells from blood. The source is a man aged 25-40 years with type 1 diabetes.

V usage is TRBV5-1 and J usage is TRBJ1-1, with D tentatively TRBD1 (5 bases). This CDR3 spans 18 amino acids. V was shortened by 1 base and J by 0 bases, with 19 bases between the two germline ends. Per the germline V gene, CDR1 is SGHRS and CDR2 is YFSETQ. The CDR3 region has the DNA TGCGCCAGCAGCTTGTCGGCGGCAGGGAGGACAATGAACACTGAAGCTTTCTTT. This codes for CASSLSAAGRTMNTEAFF. Full variable domain (missing parts from reference TRBV5-1 and TRBJ1-1): KAGVTQTPRYLIKTRGQQVTLSCSPISGHRSVSWYQQTPGQGLQFLFEYFSETQRNKGNFPGRFSGRQFSNSRSEMNVSTLELGDSALYLCASSLSAAGRTMNTEAFFGQGTRLTVV.

To note about this clone: This sample includes further DNA sequences coding for the same CDR3. This sequence joins TRBV4-3 and TRBJ1-5, with D hard to call. Germline assignment: CDR1 LGHNA and CDR2 YSLEER. This CDR3 has 13 residues. Trimming removed 3 bases at V and 7 bases at J, with 10 bases between. The CDR3 sequence is CASSQERDQPQHF. CDR3 nucleotides: TGCGCCAGCAGCCAGGAGAGAGACCAGCCCCAGCATTTT.

This clone has more than one count but fewer than ten. The chain combines TRBV6-1 with TRBJ2-3, with D possibly called TRBD1 or TRBD2 (5 bases each). V was trimmed by 9 bases and J by 2 bases, leaving 15 bases between them. Germline V gene sequence: CDR1 MNHNS, CDR2 SASEGT. This CDR3 contains 14 residues. CDR3 nucleotide sequence: TGTGCCAGTAAGTCGGGGCCATACACAGATACGCAGTATTTT. Translation gives CASKSGPYTDTQYF.

The chain joins TRBV5-1 to TRBJ1-1; possibly TRBD1 for D (6 bases). CDR1 and CDR2 (germline): SGHRS, YFSETQ. V lost 5 bases and J lost 1, with 12 bases in between. This CDR3 contains 14 residues. This CDR3 is CASRLEDRNTEAFF. The CDR3 nucleotides are TGCGCCAGCAGGTTAGAGGACAGGAACACTGAAGCTTTCTTT.

This clone was recorded a few times. The chain employs TRBV28 and TRBJ2-2; D gene unclear. Deletions cut 1 base from V and 4 bases from J, with 4 bases between. Germline V CDR1 and CDR2: MDHEN, SYDVKM. This CDR3 comprises 13 residues. The CDR3 loop is CASSLYGTGELFF. Written as DNA, the CDR3 is TGTGCCAGCAGTTTATATGGCACCGGGGAGCTGTTTTTT.

The chain has TRBV18 and TRBJ2-7; 7 nucleotides line up with TRBD2. CDR1 and CDR2 from the germline V gene are KGHSH and LQKENI. The junction had 6 bases not matched to a gene; V was cut back by 3 bases and J by 1 base. This CDR3 has 15 residues. The CDR3 DNA reads TGTGCCAGCTCACCCCTATGGGGGGGGTCCTACGAGCAGTACTTC. Translation: CASSPLWGGSYEQYF.

The V call is TRBV27, the J call TRBJ2-3, with 11 nucleotides matching TRBD2. In germline, CDR1 is MNHEY, CDR2 SMNVEV (reference sequence). The CDR3 has 14 residues. V shed 8 bases, J shed 4 bases, and the junction held 5 bases outside the gene matches. The CDR3 is CASASGGQSDTQYF. The CDR3 DNA reads as TGTGCCAGCGCTAGCGGGGGGCAGTCAGATACGCAGTATTTT.

This clone was counted between two and nine times. The chain uses TRBV29-1 and TRBJ2-7; 7 bases match TRBD1. This CDR3 has 12 amino acids. V trimming: 6 bases; J trimming: 6 bases; junction bases outside the gene matches: 8. From germline, CDR1 is SQVTM and CDR2 ANQGSEA. The CDR3 here is CSVRQGDGEQYF. The CDR3 DNA reads TGCAGCGTGAGACAGGGCGATGGCGAGCAGTACTTC.

The rearrangement joins TRBV11-2 to TRBJ1-1; D is ambiguous. The CDR3 runs to 13 residues. Germline loops: CDR1 SGHAT, CDR2 FQNNGV. Trimming left V 5 bases short and J 1 base short, with 8 bases between. The CDR3 reads CASSQNSNTEAFF. In nucleotides, the CDR3 is TGTGCCAGCAGCCAAAATTCGAACACTGAAGCTTTCTTT.